The source of this T cell receptor (beta chain) is a study of T-cell reconstitution after alpha-beta-depleted transplantation in children. Construction of the TCRbeta library involved unique molecular identifiers. TCRdb analysed the PCR reads with MiXCR anew, one entry per CDR3 protein. The table includes 200,000 to 250,000 distinct CDR3 sequences, 7.5% to 10% detected once. The sample holds many counts of this clonotype. This CDR3 spans 16 amino acids. Germline CDR1 and CDR2: SEHNR and FQNEAQ (reference sequence). V was clipped by 6 bases and J by 5 bases, with 19 bases between them. This chain links TRBV7-9 with TRBJ1-4; D gene ambiguous. The sequence came from a human donor who donated a stem cell graft to a child with SCID. Sequenced here: PBMCs from the stem cell graft donor, sampled from the stem cell graft. This CDR3 reads CASSPQSGRLNEKLFF. CDR3 sequence (DNA): TGTGCCAGCAGTCCACAGTCTGGGCGCCTGAATGAAAAACTGTTTTTT. The full variable domain, its missing parts supplied by reference TRBV7-9 and TRBJ1-4, is DTGVSQNPRHKITKRGQNVTFRCDPISEHNRLYWYRQTLGQGPEFLTYFQNEAQLEKSRLLSDRFSAERPKGSFSTLEIQRTEQGDSAMYLCASSPQSGRLNEKLFFGSGTQLSVL.